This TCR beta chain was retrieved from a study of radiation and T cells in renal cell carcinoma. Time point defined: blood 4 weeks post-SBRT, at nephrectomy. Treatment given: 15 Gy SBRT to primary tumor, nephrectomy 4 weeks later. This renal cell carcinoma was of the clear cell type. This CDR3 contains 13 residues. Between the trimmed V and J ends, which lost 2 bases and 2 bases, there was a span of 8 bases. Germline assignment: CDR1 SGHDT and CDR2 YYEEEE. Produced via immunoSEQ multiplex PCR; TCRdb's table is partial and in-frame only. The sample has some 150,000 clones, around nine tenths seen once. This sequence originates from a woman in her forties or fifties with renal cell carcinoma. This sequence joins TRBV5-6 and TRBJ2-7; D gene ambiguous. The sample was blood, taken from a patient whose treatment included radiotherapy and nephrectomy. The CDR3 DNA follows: TGTGCCAGCAGCTTATCGGCCCCCTACGAGCAGTACTTC. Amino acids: CASSLSAPYEQYF.